This T cell receptor beta chain was recorded in a study of Graves' ophthalmopathy and Graves' hyperthyroidism. The term stable hyperthyroidism indicated an absence of ophthalmopathy within 18 months of follow-up. The authors enrolled newly diagnosed hyperthyroidism patients aged 18 to 65 with under 2 months' duration. Excluded were patients with other autoimmune diseases, uncontrolled infections, pregnancy or lactation. This clonotype has ten or more counts. The study amplified TCR beta CDR3 regions using RNA transcripts. A first-round RT-PCR used HTBI primers, followed by a second-round multiplex PCR. TCRdb reprocessed the multiplex PCR reads via MiXCR and lists one record per CDR3 protein. The sample has around 400,000 distinct CDR3 sequences, around 21% seen once; the top ten hold roughly 3.2%. The source is a woman between 18 and 29 years old with stable Graves' hyperthyroidism. The sample comprised peripheral blood.

The CDR3 loop reads CASSPGDSSSYEQYF. The CDR3 DNA follows: TGTGCCAGCAGTCCGGGGGACAGTTCCTCCTACGAGCAGTACTTC. The rearrangement uses TRBV28 and TRBJ2-7; possibly TRBD1 for D (7 bases). V lost 5 bases and J 0 bases, leaving 14 bases between the germline ends. The germline gives CDR1 MDHEN, CDR2 SYDVKM. There are 15 residues in the CDR3.